The 2 T cell receptor beta chains presented below share a single source sample, sequenced in a study of blood T cell repertoires in COVID-19. Data came from immunoSEQ multiplex PCR; TCRdb stores just in-frame clones and leaves some out. The table records just over 250,000 clones, 88% of them present only once. The specimen sequenced was peripheral blood. These receptor sequences come from a woman in her 70s with COVID-19, enrolled during active disease.

J is TRBJ2-7 and V is TRBV30; 9 bases align to TRBD2. Germline trimming cut 2 bases from V and 5 bases from J; bases unmatched to any gene: 10. CDR1 GTSNPN and CDR2 SVGIG come from the germline V gene (reference sequence). The CDR3 consists of 15 residues. The CDR3 DNA reads as TGTGCCTGGAGTTTCGGCAGCGGGAGGATCAACGAGCAGTACTTC. This translates into CAWSFGSGRINEQYF.

The CDR3 loop reads CASSPPLAGVADTQYF. Here the CDR3 DNA reads TGCGCCAGCAGCCCCCCGCTAGCGGGAGTAGCAGATACGCAGTATTTT. The rearrangement links TRBV5-1 to TRBJ2-3; 10 nucleotides agree with TRBD2. The trim removed 4 bases at V and 4 bases at J, leaving 9 bases unmatched. The CDR3 contains 16 residues. Germline V gene lookup returns CDR1 SGHRS and CDR2 YFSETQ. The full variable domain, its missing parts supplied by reference TRBV5-1 and TRBJ2-3, is KAGVTQTPRYLIKTRGQQVTLSCSPISGHRSVSWYQQTPGQGLQFLFEYFSETQRNKGNFPGRFSGRQFSNSRSEMNVSTLELGDSALYLCASSPPLAGVADTQYFGPGTRLTVL.